What follows describes a single T cell receptor (beta chain). Its target is unknown. This entry belongs to a study of cytomegalovirus exposure and HLA in healthy donors. Findings of the study overall: With later analysis, a missense DCLRE1C variant became linked to TCR beta V- and J-gene trimming. A later examination showed that TCR association rates differed by HLA locus, with DRB1 most and HLA-C fewest. The authors listed 150 or so TCR beta chains as cytomegalovirus-associated.

PCR was performed using 60 Vbeta and 13 Jbeta primers. Clones were read by immunoSEQ multiplex PCR, and TCRdb kept only the in-frame ones, dropping some. The repertoire holds 30,000 to 45,000 clones, with 75% to 85% as singletons. The receptor was derived from a woman aged 40 to 50 in good health and CMV-seronegative. Sequencing was done on a sample of PBMCs.

The CDR3 DNA follows: TGTGCCAGCAGGAAACAGGGGGCAAATCAGCCCCAGCATTTT. Encoded protein: CASRKQGANQPQHF. This chain joins TRBV28 and TRBJ1-5; 9 nucleotides line up with TRBD1. From germline, CDR1 is MDHEN and CDR2 SYDVKM. After removal of 6 bases from V and 4 bases from J, the junction contained 4 bases not matched to a gene. The length of the CDR3 is 14 residues.